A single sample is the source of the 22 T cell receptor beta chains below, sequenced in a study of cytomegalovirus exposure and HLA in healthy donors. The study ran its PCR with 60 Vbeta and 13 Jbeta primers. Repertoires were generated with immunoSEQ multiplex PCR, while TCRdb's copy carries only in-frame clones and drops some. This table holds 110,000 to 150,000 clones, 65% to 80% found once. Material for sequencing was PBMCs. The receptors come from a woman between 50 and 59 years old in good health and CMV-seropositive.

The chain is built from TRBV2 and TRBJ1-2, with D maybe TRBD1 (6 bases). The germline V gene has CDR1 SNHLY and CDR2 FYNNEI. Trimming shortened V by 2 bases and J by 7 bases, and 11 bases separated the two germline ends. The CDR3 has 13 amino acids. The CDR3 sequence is CASSEQGTVGYTF. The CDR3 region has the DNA TGTGCCAGCAGTGAACAGGGGACGGTTGGCTACACCTTC.

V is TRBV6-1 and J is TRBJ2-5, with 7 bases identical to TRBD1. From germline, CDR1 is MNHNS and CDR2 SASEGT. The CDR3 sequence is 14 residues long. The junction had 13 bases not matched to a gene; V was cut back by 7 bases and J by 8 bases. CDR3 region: CASNSPDRLGTQYF. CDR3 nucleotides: TGTGCCAGCAATTCTCCGGACAGGTTGGGAACCCAGTACTTC.

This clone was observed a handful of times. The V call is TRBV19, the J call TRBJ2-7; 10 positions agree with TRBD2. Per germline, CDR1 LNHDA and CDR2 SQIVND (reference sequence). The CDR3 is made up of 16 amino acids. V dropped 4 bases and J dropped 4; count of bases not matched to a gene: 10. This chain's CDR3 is CASSTYPSTSGYEQYF. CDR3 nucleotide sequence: TGTGCCAGTAGTACCTACCCATCGACTAGCGGGTACGAGCAGTACTTC.

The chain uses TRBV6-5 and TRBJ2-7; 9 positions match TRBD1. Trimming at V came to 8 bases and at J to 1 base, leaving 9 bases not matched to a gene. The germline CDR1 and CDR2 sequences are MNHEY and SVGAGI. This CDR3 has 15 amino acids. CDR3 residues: CASSLRDRASYEQYF. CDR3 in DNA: TGTGCCAGCTCCCTCCGGGACAGGGCGTCCTACGAGCAGTACTTC.

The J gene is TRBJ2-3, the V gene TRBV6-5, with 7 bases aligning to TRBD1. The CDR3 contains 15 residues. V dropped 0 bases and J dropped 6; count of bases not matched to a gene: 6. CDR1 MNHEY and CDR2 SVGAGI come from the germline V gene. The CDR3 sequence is CASSYSGGGWDTQYF. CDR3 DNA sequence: TGTGCCAGCAGTTACTCAGGGGGCGGTTGGGATACGCAGTATTTT.

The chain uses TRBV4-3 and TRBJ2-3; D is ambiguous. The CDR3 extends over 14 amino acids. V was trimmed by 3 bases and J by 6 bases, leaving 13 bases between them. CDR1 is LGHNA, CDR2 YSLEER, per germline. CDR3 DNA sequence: TGCGCCAGCAGCCAGCGTACCCTCGGGGATACGCAGTATTTT. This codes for CASSQRTLGDTQYF.

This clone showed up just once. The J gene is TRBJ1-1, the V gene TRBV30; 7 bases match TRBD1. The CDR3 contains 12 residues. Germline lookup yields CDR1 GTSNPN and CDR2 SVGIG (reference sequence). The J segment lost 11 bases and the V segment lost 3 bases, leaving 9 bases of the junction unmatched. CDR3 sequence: CAWRPSTGSAFF. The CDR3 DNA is TGTGCCTGGAGACCCTCGACAGGGTCGGCTTTCTTT.

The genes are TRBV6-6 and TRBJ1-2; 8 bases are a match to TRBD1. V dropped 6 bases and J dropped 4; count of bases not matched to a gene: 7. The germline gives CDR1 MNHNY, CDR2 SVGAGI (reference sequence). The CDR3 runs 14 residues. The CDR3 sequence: CASSDTGGAYGYTF. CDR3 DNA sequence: TGTGCCAGCAGCGATACAGGGGGGGCCTATGGCTACACCTTC.

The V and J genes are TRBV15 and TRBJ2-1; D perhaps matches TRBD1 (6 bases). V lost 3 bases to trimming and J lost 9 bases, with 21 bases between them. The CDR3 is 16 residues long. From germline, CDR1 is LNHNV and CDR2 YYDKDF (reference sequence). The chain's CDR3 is CATSRAQGSKGGEQFF. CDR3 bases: TGTGCCACCAGCAGGGCACAGGGTTCTAAAGGTGGTGAGCAGTTCTTC.

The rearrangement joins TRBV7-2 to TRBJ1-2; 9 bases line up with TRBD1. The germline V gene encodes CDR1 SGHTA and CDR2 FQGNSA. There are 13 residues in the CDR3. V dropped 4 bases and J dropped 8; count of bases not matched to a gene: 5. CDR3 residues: CASSSQGAHGYTF. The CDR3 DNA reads TGTGCCAGCAGCTCACAGGGGGCGCACGGCTACACCTTC.

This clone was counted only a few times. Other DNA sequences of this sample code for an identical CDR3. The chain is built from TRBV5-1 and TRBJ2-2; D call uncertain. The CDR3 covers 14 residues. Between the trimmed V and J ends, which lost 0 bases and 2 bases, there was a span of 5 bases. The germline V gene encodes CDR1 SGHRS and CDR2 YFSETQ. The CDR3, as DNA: TGCGCCAGCAGCTTGGGACAAAACACCGGGGAGCTGTTTTTT. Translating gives CASSLGQNTGELFF.

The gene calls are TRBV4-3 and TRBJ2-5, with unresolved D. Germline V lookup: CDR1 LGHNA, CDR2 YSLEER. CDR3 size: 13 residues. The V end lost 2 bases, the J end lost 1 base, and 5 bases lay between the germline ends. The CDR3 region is CASSQSFQETQYF. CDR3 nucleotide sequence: TGCGCCAGCAGCCAATCGTTCCAAGAGACCCAGTACTTC.

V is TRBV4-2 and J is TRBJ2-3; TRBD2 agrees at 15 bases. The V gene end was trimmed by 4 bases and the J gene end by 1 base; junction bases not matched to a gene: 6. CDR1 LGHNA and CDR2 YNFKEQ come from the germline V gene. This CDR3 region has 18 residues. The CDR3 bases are TGTGCCAGCAGCCTTGGACTAGCGGGGGGGCCTGGCACAGATACGCAGTATTTT. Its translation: CASSLGLAGGPGTDTQYF.

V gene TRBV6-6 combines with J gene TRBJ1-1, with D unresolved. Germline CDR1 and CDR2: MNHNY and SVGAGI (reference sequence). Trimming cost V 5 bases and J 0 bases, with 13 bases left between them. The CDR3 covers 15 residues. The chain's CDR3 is CASSPQTWLNTEAFF. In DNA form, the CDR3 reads TGTGCCAGCAGTCCACAGACCTGGTTGAACACTGAAGCTTTCTTT.

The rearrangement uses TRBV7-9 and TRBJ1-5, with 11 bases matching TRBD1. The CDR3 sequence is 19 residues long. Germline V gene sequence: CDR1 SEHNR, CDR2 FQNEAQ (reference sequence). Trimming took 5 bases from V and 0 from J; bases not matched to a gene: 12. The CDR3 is CASSPSPGQGVYSNQPQHF. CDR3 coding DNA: TGTGCCAGCAGCCCCTCTCCGGGACAGGGGGTTTATAGCAATCAGCCCCAGCATTTT. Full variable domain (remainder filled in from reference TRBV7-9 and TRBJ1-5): DTGVSQNPRHKITKRGQNVTFRCDPISEHNRLYWYRQTLGQGPEFLTYFQNEAQLEKSRLLSDRFSAERPKGSFSTLEIQRTEQGDSAMYLCASSPSPGQGVYSNQPQHFGDGTRLSIL.

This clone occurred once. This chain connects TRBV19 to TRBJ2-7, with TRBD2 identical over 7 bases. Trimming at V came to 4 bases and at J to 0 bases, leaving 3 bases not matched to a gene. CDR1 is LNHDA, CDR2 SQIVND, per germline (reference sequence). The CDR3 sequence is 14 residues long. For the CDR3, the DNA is TGTGCCAGTAGTAGGGGGGGGTCCTCCTACGAGCAGTACTTC. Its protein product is CASSRGGSSYEQYF. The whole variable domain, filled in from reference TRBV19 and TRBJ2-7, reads DGGITQSPKYLFRKEGQNVTLSCEQNLNHDAMYWYRQDPGQGLRLIYYSQIVNDFQKGDIAEGYSVSREKKESFPLTVTSAQKNPTAFYLCASSRGGSSYEQYFGPGTRLTVT.

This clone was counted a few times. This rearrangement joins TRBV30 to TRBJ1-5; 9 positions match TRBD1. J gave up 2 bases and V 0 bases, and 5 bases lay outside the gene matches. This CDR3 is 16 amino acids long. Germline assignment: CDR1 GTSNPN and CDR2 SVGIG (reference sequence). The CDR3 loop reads CAWSVRRQGGNQPQHF. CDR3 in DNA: TGTGCCTGGAGTGTACGGAGACAGGGGGGCAATCAGCCCCAGCATTTT.

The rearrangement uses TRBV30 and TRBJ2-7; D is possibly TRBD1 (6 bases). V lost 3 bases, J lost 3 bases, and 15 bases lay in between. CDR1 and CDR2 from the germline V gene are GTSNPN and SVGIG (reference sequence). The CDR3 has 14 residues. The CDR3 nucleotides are TGTGCCTGGAGATTAACAGGGTCTAGCTACGAGCAGTACTTC. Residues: CAWRLTGSSYEQYF.

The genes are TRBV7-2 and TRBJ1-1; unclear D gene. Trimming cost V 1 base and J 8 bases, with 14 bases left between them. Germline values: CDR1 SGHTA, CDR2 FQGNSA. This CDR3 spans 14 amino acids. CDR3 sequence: CASSLDLPGREAFF. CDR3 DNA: TGTGCCAGCAGCTTAGACCTGCCGGGAAGGGAAGCTTTCTTT.

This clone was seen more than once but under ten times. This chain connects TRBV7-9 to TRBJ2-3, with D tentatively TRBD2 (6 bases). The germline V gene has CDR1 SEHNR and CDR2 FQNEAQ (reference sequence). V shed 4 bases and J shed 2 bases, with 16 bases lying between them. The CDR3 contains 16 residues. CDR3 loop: CASSSILAPLTDTQYF. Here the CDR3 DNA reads TGTGCCAGCAGCTCAATTCTAGCGCCGCTCACAGATACGCAGTATTTT.

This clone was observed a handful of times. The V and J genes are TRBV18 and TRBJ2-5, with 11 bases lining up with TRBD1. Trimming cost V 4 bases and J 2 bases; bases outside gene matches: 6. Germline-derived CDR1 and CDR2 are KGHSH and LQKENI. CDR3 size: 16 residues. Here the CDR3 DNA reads TGTGCCAGCTCACGAGGGACAGGGGGTTCGCAAGAGACCCAGTACTTC. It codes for CASSRGTGGSQETQYF.

The CDR3 loop reads CASSPGTGPYEQYF. CDR3 in DNA: TGTGCCAGTAGTCCCGGGACAGGGCCCTACGAGCAGTACTTC. The chain uses TRBV19 and TRBJ2-7, with 9 bases aligning to TRBD1. Germline V gives CDR1 LNHDA, CDR2 SQIVND (reference sequence). The CDR3 covers 14 residues. J lost 2 bases, V lost 5 bases, and 4 bases had no gene match.